The source of this TCR beta chain is a study of tumor and adjacent non-tumor tissue in lung cancer. Overall study: Aged about 31 to 80 years, patients included roughly ten men and 4 to 6 women with stage I to III disease. Approximately 4.2 million productive TCRbeta reads were obtained per sample on average.

RNA was extracted from bulk tissue without any cell sorting. More than 3 cm separated this lung sample from the edge of the tumor. TCRbeta libraries were built with three rounds of nested PCR, modified from ARM-PCR. In TCRdb, the multiplex PCR reads were re-called with MiXCR into one record per CDR3 protein. The sample carries 75,000 to 95,000 distinct CDR3 sequences, roughly three quarters recorded once. Study-level points and caveats: Compared with tumor, normal lung showed significantly lower TCR diversity. Top 100 clones took a larger repertoire share in normal lung.

Including both end residues, the CDR3 is 16 amino acids long. CDR1 and CDR2 from the germline V gene are LGHNA and YNFKEQ. To note about this clonotype: As yet, its antigen is unknown. The CDR3 does not end in the conserved phenylalanine or tryptophan, so this is likely a read error. The DNA is omitted, as the CDR3 cannot be located on it reliably, and the CDR3 follows TCRdb's listing.

The sample comprised distant non-tumor lung tissue. The chain has TRBV4-2 and TRBJ2-1; TRBD2 is the table's D call and was not checked against the DNA. This sequence originates from a woman aged 50 to 60 with non-small cell lung cancer. CDR3 in amino acids: CASSQEAGDPYNEPFL.